The 8 T cell receptor beta chains given below trace back to one sample, sequenced in a study of blood T cell repertoires in COVID-19. Sequencing was performed with immunoSEQ multiplex PCR; in TCRdb, only in-frame clones are kept and a portion is missing. The table has some 150,000 clones, about 83% seen once. The source material was peripheral blood. The source of these receptors is a woman aged 40 to 55 with acute or convalescent COVID-19.

CDR3 DNA sequence: TGTGCCAGTCAGGACACGGATACCGGGGAGCTGTTTTTT. Its protein product is CASQDTDTGELFF. The rearrangement uses TRBV19 and TRBJ2-2; a weak D match, TRBD1 (5 bases). The length of the CDR3 is 13 residues. V was trimmed by 8 bases and J by 5 bases, leaving 12 bases between them. Germline V gene data show CDR1 as LNHDA and CDR2 as SQIVND (reference sequence).

The chain recombines TRBV7-2 with TRBJ2-7; the match to TRBD2 covers 7 bases. The junction had 7 bases not matched to a gene; V was cut back by 3 bases and J by 2 bases. The germline gives CDR1 SGHTA, CDR2 FQGNSA. The CDR3 is 15 amino acids. In DNA, the CDR3 is TGTGCCAGCAGCTTTCTTACGGGGACTACCTACGAGCAGTACTTC. Translation gives CASSFLTGTTYEQYF.

The genes are TRBV4-3 and TRBJ1-4, with 9 bases aligning to TRBD1. This CDR3 comprises 16 residues. V dropped 1 base and J dropped 8; count of bases not matched to a gene: 8. Germline V gives CDR1 LGHNA, CDR2 YSLEER. The CDR3 region is CASSQVGQGLAEKLFF. The CDR3 coding sequence is TGCGCCAGCAGCCAAGTAGGACAGGGGTTAGCGGAAAAACTGTTTTTT.

The count of this clone is one. The rearrangement joins TRBV19 to TRBJ1-1; tentatively, D is TRBD1 (5 bases). Trimming took 4 bases from V and 6 from J, leaving 12 bases between them. The CDR3 consists of 13 residues. CDR1 is LNHDA and CDR2 is SQIVND in the germline V gene (reference sequence). The CDR3 sequence: CASSNLGAPEAFF. The CDR3 DNA reads TGTGCCAGTAGTAATCTAGGGGCCCCTGAAGCTTTCTTT.

The chain carries TRBV7-3 and TRBJ2-1, with 8 nucleotides matching TRBD2. J lost 9 bases, V lost 2 bases, and 9 bases had no gene match. Per the germline V gene, CDR1 is SGHTA and CDR2 is FQGTGA. This CDR3 is built from 15 residues. The CDR3: CASSLDSGAQSEQFF. In DNA, the CDR3 is TGTGCCAGCAGCTTAGATAGCGGGGCCCAAAGTGAGCAGTTCTTC.

V is TRBV4-2 and J is TRBJ1-2; TRBD1 is a possible D gene (6 bases). The CDR3 consists of 15 residues. The germline CDR1 and CDR2 sequences are LGHNA and YNFKEQ. Trimming removed 0 bases at V and 7 bases at J, with 15 bases between. The CDR3 loop reads CASSQERGPQGGYTF. CDR3 bases: TGTGCCAGCAGCCAAGAGCGGGGGCCCCAAGGTGGCTACACCTTC.

This chain connects TRBV18 to TRBJ2-3; TRBD2 matches 11 bases. The CDR3 has 20 amino acids. Germline loops: CDR1 KGHSH, CDR2 LQKENI. Trimming removed 8 bases from V and 5 bases from J; junction bases left unmatched: 24. The CDR3 DNA reads as TGTGCCAGCACCCGTAGCGGGGGGGGCCCGGAATCCCTTGTGGGAGATACGCAGTATTTT. Its protein product is CASTRSGGGPESLVGDTQYF.

V and J are TRBV7-9 and TRBJ1-1; D remains unclear. CDR1 and CDR2 from the germline V gene are SEHNR and FQNEAQ (reference sequence). V was pared by 6 bases and J by 5 bases, with 22 bases between. The CDR3 is 16 residues long. The CDR3, as DNA: TGTGCCAGCAGAAATCAAAAGGCCGCGGGGTCGACTGAAGCTTTCTTT. It specifies CASRNQKAAGSTEAFF.